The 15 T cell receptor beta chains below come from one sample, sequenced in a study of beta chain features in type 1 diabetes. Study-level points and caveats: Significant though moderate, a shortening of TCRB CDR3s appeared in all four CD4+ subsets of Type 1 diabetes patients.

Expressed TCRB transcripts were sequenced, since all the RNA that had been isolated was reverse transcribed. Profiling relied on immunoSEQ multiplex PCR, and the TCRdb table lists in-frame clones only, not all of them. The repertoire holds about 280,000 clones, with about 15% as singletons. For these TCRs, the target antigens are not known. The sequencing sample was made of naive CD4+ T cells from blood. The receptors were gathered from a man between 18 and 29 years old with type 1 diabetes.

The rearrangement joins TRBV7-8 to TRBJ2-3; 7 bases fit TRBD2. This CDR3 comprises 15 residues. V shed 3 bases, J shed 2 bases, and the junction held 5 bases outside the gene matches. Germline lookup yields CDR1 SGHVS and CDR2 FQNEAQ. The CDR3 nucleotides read TGTGCCAGCAGCTTCGACCTAGCGGACACAGATACGCAGTATTTT. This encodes CASSFDLADTDTQYF.

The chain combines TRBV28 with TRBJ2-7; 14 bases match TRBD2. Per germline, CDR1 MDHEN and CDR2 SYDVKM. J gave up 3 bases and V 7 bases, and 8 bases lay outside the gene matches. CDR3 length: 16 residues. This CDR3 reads CASTLAGTSGSYEQYF. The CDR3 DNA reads TGTGCCAGCACGTTAGCCGGGACTAGCGGGAGCTACGAGCAGTACTTC.

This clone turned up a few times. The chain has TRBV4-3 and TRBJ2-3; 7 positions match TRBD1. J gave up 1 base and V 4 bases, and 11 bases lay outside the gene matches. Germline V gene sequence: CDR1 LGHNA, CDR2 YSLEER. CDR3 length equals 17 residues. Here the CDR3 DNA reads TGCGCCAGCAGCCCGTTAGGGACAGCCTATCGCACAGATACGCAGTATTTT. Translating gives CASSPLGTAYRTDTQYF.

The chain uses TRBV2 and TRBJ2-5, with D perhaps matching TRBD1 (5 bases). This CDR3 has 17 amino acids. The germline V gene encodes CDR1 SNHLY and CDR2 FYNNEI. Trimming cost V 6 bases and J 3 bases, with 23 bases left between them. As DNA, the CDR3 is TGTGCCAGCAGGCCCGCCAGGCAGGGCGATTTCGAAGAGACCCAGTACTTC. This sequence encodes CASRPARQGDFEETQYF.

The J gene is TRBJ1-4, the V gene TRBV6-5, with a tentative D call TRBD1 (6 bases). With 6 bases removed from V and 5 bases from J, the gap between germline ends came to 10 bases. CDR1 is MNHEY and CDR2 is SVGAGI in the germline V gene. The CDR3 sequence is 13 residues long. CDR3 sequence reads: CASRGQNNEKLFF. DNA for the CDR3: TGTGCCAGCAGAGGACAGAACAATGAAAAACTGTTTTTT.

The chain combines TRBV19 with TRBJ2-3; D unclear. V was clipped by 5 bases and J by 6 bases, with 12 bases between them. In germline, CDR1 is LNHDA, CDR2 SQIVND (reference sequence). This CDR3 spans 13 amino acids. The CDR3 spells CASSPEKADTQYF. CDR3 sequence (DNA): TGTGCCAGTAGTCCGGAGAAGGCCGATACGCAGTATTTT.

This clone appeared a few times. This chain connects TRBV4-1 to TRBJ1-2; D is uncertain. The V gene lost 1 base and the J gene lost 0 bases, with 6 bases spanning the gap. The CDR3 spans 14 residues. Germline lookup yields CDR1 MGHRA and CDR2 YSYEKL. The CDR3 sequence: CASSQVVANYGYTF. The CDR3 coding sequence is TGCGCCAGCAGCCAAGTGGTAGCTAACTATGGCTACACCTTC.

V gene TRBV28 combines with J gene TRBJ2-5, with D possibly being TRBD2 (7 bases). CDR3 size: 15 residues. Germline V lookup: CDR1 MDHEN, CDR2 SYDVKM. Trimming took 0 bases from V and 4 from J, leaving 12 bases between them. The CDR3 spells CASSLWGGLGETQYF. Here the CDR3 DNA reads TGTGCCAGCAGTTTATGGGGGGGGCTTGGAGAGACCCAGTACTTC. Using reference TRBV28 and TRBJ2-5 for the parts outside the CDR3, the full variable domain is DVKVTQSSRYLVKRTGEKVFLECVQDMDHENMFWYRQDPGLGLRLIYFSYDVKMKEKGDIPEGYSVSREKKERFSLILESASTNQTSMYLCASSLWGGLGETQYFGPGTRLLVL.

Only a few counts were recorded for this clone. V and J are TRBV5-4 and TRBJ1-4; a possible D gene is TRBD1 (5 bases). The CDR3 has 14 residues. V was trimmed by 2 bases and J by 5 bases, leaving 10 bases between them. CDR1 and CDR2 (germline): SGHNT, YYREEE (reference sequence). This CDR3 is CASSFVGPNEKLFF. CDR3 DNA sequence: TGTGCCAGCAGCTTCGTGGGGCCCAATGAAAAACTGTTTTTT.

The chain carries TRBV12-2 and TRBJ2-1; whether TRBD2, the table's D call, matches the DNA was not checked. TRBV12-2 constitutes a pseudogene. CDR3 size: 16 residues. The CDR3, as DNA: TGTGCAAGTCGCTTAGCGGAAGGACTATACTACAATGAGCAGTTCTTC. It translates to CASRLAEGLYYNEQFF.

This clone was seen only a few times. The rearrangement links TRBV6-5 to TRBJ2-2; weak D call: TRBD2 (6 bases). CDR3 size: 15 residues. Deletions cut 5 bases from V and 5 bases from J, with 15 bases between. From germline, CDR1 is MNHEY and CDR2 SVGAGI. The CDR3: CASSLQFGGTGELFF. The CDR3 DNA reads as TGTGCCAGCAGTCTTCAATTTGGGGGGACCGGGGAGCTGTTTTTT.

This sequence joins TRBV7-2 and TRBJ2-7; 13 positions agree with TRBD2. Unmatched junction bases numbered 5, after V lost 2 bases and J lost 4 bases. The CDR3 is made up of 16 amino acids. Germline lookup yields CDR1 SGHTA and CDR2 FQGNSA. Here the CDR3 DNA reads TGTGCCAGCAGCTTAACTAGCGGGGGGGCAGGGTACGAGCAGTACTTC. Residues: CASSLTSGGAGYEQYF.

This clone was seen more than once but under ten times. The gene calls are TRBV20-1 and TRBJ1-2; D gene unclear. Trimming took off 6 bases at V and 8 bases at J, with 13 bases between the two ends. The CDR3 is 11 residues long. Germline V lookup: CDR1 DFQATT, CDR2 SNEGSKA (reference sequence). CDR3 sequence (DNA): TGCAGTGCCGCGGGCGAGGCAGGCTACACCTTC. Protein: CSAAGEAGYTF.

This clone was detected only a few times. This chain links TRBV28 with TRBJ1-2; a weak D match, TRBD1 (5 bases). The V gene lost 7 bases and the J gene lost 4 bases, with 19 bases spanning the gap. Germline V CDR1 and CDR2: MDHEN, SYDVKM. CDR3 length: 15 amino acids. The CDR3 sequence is CASTVGQGLIYGYTF. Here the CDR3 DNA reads TGTGCCAGCACCGTTGGGCAGGGCCTAATCTATGGCTACACCTTC.

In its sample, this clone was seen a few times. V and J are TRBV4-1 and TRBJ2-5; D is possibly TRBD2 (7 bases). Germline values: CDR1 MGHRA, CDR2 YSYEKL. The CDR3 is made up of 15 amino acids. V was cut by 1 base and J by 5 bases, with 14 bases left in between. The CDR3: CASSQGPGGTETQYF. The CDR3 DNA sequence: TGCGCCAGCAGCCAAGGTCCGGGGGGCACGGAGACCCAGTACTTC.